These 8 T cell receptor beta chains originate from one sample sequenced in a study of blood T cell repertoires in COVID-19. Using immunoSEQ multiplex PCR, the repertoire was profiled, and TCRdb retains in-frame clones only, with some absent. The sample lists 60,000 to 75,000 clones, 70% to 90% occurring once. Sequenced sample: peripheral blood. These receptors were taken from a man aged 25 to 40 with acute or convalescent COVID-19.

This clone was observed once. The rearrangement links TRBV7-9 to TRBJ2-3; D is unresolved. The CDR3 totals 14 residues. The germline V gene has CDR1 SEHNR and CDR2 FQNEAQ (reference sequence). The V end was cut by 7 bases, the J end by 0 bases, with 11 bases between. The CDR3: CASTEQYSTDTQYF. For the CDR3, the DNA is TGTGCCAGCACCGAACAATATAGCACAGATACGCAGTATTTT.

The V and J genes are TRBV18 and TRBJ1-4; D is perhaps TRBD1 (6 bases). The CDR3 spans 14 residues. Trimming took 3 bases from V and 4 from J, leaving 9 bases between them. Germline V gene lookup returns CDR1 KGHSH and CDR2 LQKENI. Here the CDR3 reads CASSPLQGNEKLFF. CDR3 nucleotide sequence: TGTGCCAGCTCACCGTTACAGGGTAATGAAAAACTGTTTTTT.

The chain's CDR3 is CASSHRGWRTEAFF. CDR3 in DNA: TGTGCCAGCAGCCACAGGGGATGGAGGACTGAAGCTTTCTTT. The rearrangement uses TRBV3-1 (or the pseudogene TRBV3-2) and TRBJ1-1, with TRBD1 as a possible D gene (6 bases). The CDR3 sequence is 14 residues long. Germline lookup yields CDR1 LGHDT and CDR2 YNNKEL (reference sequence). V lost 3 bases and J lost 5, with 13 bases in between.

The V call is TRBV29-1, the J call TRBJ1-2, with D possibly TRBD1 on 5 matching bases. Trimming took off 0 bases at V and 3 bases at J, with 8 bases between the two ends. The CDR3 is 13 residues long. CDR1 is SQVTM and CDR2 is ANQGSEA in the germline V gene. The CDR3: CSVEDREHYGYTF. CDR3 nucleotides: TGCAGCGTTGAAGACAGGGAACACTATGGCTACACCTTC.

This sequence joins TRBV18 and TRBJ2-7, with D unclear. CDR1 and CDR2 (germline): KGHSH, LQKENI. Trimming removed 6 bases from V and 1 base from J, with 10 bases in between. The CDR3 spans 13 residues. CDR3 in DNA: TGTGCCAGCTCGTTGGGCAGATCCTACGAGCAGTACGTC. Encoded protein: CASSLGRSYEQYV.

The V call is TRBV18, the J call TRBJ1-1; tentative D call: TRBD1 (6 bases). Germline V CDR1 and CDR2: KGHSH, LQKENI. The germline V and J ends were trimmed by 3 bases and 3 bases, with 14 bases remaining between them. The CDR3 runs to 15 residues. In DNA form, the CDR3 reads TGTGCCAGCTCACCGGGGGCAGGCGCCCACACTGAAGCTTTCTTT. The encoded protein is CASSPGAGAHTEAFF.

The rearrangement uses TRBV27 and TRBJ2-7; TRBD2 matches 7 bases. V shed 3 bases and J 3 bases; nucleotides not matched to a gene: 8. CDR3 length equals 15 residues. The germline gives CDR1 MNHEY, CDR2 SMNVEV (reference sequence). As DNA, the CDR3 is TGTGCCAGCAGTTTGGGGGAGCGGGGTAACTACGAGCAGTACTTC. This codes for CASSLGERGNYEQYF.

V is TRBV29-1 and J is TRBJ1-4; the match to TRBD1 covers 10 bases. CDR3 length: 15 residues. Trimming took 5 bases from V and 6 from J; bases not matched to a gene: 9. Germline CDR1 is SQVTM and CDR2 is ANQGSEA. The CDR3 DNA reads TGCAGCGTTTGCCCCGACAGGGGGCCTCATGAAAAACTGTTTTTT. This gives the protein CSVCPDRGPHEKLFF.